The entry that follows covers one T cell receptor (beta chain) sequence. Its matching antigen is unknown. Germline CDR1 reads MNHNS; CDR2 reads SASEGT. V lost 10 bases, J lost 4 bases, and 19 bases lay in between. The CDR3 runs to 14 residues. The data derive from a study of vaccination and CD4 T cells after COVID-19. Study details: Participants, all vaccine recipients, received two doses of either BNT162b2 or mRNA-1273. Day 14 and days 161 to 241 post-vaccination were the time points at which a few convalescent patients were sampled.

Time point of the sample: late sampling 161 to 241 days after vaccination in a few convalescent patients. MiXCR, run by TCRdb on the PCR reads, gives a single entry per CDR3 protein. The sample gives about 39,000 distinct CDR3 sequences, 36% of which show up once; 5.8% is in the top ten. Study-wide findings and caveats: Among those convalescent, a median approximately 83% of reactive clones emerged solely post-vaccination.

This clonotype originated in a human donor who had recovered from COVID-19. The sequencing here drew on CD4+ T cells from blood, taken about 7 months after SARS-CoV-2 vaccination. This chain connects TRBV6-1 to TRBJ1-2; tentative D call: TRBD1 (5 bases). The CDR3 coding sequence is TGTGCCACGGGGGACGACCCTCACTTCTATGGCTACACCTTC. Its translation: CATGDDPHFYGYTF.